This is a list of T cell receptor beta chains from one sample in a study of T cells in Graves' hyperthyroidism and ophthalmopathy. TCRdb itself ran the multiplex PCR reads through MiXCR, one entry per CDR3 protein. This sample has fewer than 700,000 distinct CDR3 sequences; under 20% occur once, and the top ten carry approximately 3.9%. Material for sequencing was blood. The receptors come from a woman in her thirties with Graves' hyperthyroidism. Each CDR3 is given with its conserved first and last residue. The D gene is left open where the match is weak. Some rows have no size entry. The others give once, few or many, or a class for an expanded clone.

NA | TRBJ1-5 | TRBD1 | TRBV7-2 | CASSLLGQVNQPQHF | TGTGCCAGCAGCTTATTAGGACAGGTCAATCAGCCCCAGCATTTT
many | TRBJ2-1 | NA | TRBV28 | CASSHDSLAWQFF | TGTGCCAGCAGTCACGACTCACTAGCATGGCAGTTCTTC
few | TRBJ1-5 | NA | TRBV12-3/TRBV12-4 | CASSLTDMGPQHF | TGTGCCAGCAGTTTGACAGATATGGGGCCCCAGCATTTT
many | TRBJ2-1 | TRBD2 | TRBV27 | CASSSYGTSGESDEQFF | TGTGCCAGCAGCTCTTATGGGACTAGCGGAGAAAGCGATGAGCAGTTCTTC
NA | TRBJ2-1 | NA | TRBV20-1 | CSARLAQYNEQFF | TGCAGTGCTAGGCTCGCTCAGTACAATGAGCAGTTCTTC
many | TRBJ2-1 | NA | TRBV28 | CASSSLGDQFF | TGTGCCAGCAGTTCCTTGGGGGATCAGTTCTTC
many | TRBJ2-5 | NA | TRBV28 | CASSLLESSQETQYF | TGTGCCAGCAGTTTATTAGAGTCCTCCCAAGAGACCCAGTACTTC
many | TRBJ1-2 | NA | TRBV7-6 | CASSTQGGGYTF | TGTGCCAGCAGCACGCAGGGAGGTGGCTACACCTTC
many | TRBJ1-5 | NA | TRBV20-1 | CSASSRGRANQPQHF | TGCAGTGCTAGTTCCCGGGGACGTGCCAATCAGCCCCAGCATTTT
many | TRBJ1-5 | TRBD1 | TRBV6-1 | CASSSVRQGNNQPQHF | TGTGCCAGCAGCTCGGTCCGACAGGGCAACAATCAGCCCCAGCATTTT
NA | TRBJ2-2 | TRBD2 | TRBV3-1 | CASSQDSGRDTGELFF | TGTGCCAGCAGCCAAGATAGCGGGAGGGACACCGGGGAGCTGTTTTTT
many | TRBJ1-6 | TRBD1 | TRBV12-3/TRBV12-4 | CASSLTGPPLHF | TGTGCCAGCAGCCTGACAGGGCCACCCCTCCACTTT
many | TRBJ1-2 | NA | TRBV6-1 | CASLDLDLAYGYTF | TGTGCCAGTCTGGATCTCGACCTGGCCTATGGCTACACCTTC
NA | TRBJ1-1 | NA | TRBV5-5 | CASSFLDGLMNTEAFF | TGTGCCAGCAGCTTTTTGGACGGCCTCATGAACACTGAAGCTTTCTTT
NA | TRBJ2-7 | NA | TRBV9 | CASSPPGAHYEQYF | TGTGCCAGCAGCCCCCCGGGGGCCCACTACGAGCAGTACTTC
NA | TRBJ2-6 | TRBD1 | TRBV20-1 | CSARSRQGALGANVLTF | TGCAGTGCTAGATCCAGACAGGGGGCGTTAGGGGCCAACGTCCTGACTTTC
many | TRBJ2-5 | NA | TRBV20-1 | CSARDGGPQETQYF | TGCAGTGCTAGAGATGGAGGACCCCAAGAGACCCAGTACTTC
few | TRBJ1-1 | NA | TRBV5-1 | CASSLATNTEAFF | TGCGCCAGCAGCTTGGCCACGAACACTGAAGCTTTCTTT
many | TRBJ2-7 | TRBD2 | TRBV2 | CASSAGTSSYEQYF | TGTGCCAGCAGTGCGGGGACTAGTTCCTACGAGCAGTACTTC
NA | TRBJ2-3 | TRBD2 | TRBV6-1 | CASSPPGAGVGTQYF | TGTGCCAGCAGCCCCCCGGGCGCGGGAGTGGGTACGCAGTATTTT
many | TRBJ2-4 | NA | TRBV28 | CASSLTRLGGHQAKNIQYF | TGTGCCAGCAGTTTGACTCGCTTGGGGGGGCACCAAGCCAAAAACATTCAGTACTTC
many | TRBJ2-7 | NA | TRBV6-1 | CASSRGGRNPYEQYF | TGTGCCAGCAGCAGGGGGGGAAGGAATCCCTACGAGCAGTACTTC